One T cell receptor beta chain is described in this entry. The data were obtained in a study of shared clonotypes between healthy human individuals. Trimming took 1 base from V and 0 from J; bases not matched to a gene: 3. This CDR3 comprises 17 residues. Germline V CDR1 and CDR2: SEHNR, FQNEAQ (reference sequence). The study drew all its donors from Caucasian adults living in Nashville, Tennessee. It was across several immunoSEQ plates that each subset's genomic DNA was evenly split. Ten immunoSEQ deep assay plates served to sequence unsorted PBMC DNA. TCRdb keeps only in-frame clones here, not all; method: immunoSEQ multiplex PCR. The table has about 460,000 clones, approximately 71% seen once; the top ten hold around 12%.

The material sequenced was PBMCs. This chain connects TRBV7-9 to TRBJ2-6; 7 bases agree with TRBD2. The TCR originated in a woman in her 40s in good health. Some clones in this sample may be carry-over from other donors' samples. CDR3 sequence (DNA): TGTGCCAGCAGCTTAGGGGAGGGGCGCTCTGGGGCCAACGTCCTGACTTTC. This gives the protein CASSLGEGRSGANVLTF. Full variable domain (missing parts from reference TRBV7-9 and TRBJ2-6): DTGVSQNPRHKITKRGQNVTFRCDPISEHNRLYWYRQTLGQGPEFLTYFQNEAQLEKSRLLSDRFSAERPKGSFSTLEIQRTEQGDSAMYLCASSLGEGRSGANVLTFGAGSRLTVL.